A single sample is the source of the 11 T cell receptor beta chains below, sequenced in a study of cytomegalovirus exposure and HLA in healthy donors (dated by TCRdb to between 2016 and 2019). The library was built by means of the immunoSEQ multiplex PCR assay. A mixture of 60 forward primers for TCR Vbeta segments and 13 reverse primers for TCR Jbeta segments was used in the multiplex PCR. Entries here come from immuneACCESS through TCRdb and include only in-frame sequences with V and J called. Some clones fail to appear in such tables; in the studies checked, an unresolved V gene covers under half of the shortfall, and the cause of the remainder is unknown. The sample table shows 180,000 or so clones, and 79% are seen once. About 2.3% of the sample is taken by the ten largest. Sequencing input: PBMCs. All receptors derive from a woman aged 50 to 60 in good health and CMV-seronegative.

The chain joins TRBV7-2 to TRBJ1-5; 7 bases agree with TRBD1. The germline CDR1 and CDR2 sequences are SGHTA and FQGNSA. The CDR3 consists of 12 residues. With V trimmed by 4 bases and J by 7 bases, 1 base remained unmatched. CDR3 nucleotides: TGTGCCAGCAGCTACAGGGGACAGCCCCAGCATTTT. Translating it yields CASSYRGQPQHF.

The gene calls are TRBV29-1 and TRBJ1-1; no definite D call. This CDR3 has 12 amino acids. With 3 bases removed from V and 7 bases from J, the gap between germline ends came to 12 bases. Germline lookup yields CDR1 SQVTM and CDR2 ANQGSEA. The CDR3 DNA reads as TGCAGCGTTGAGACCCAGAGGAGTGAAGCTTTCTTT. Protein product: CSVETQRSEAFF. The entire variable domain, with the rest obtained from reference TRBV29-1 and TRBJ1-1, is as follows: SAVISQKPSRDICQRGTSLTIQCQVDSQVTMMFWYRQQPGQSLTLIATANQGSEATYESGFVIDKFPISRPNLTFSTLTVSNMSPEDSSIYLCSVETQRSEAFFGQGTRLTVV.

This chain joins TRBV6-4 and TRBJ2-3; 7 bases agree with TRBD2. The V and J ends lost 8 bases and 4 bases, in that order; junction bases with no gene match: 9. This CDR3 has 14 residues. Germline CDR1 reads MRHNA; CDR2 reads SNTAGT. The CDR3: CASLVGTTPDTQYF. DNA of the CDR3: TGTGCCAGCTTAGTCGGGACTACGCCAGATACGCAGTATTTT.

This clone was detected only a few times. The J gene is TRBJ2-7, the V gene TRBV27; possible D gene TRBD1, 6 bases. Germline CDR1 and CDR2: MNHEY and SMNVEV (reference sequence). The CDR3 covers 17 residues. V lost 4 bases and J lost 2, with 21 bases in between. The DNA for the CDR3 is TGTGCCAGCAGTTCCCGCGTCCGAGGGGGTGACCCCTACGAGCAGTACTTC. Translating gives CASSSRVRGGDPYEQYF.

V and J are TRBV7-8 and TRBJ1-5; TRBD1 agrees at 7 bases. With 4 bases clipped from V and 2 bases from J, the junction kept 8 bases outside the gene matches. The CDR3 runs to 16 residues. Germline lookup yields CDR1 SGHVS and CDR2 FQNEAQ. DNA for the CDR3: TGTGCCAGCAGCTCACGACAGGGAGGTCGCAATCAGCCCCAGCATTTT. Translation: CASSSRQGGRNQPQHF.

This chain uses TRBV10-2 with TRBJ2-7, with D unclear. V shed 5 bases and J shed 1 base, with 18 bases lying between them. Germline lookup yields CDR1 WSHSY and CDR2 SAAADI. The CDR3 spans 16 residues. The CDR3 nucleotides are TGCGCCAGCAGTACGGCAGTCCTAAGGAGATCCTACGAGCAGTACTTC. Amino acid sequence: CASSTAVLRRSYEQYF.

J is TRBJ2-7 and V is TRBV5-1; 10 bases are shared with TRBD2. CDR3 length equals 14 residues. CDR1 is SGHRS and CDR2 is YFSETQ in the germline V gene. J gave up 2 bases and V 7 bases, and 6 bases lay outside the gene matches. In DNA form, the CDR3 reads TGCGCCAGCTCGAGCGGGGGGGGTGCCTACGAGCAGTACTTC. Its protein product is CASSSGGGAYEQYF.

J is TRBJ2-1 and V is TRBV15; 7 bases agree with TRBD1. The CDR3 consists of 16 residues. V lost 2 bases, J lost 0 bases, and 4 bases stayed unmatched. In germline, CDR1 is LNHNV, CDR2 YYDKDF (reference sequence). CDR3 sequence reads: CATSRRSGGSYNEQFF. The DNA of the CDR3 is TGTGCCACCAGCAGACGATCAGGGGGCTCCTACAATGAGCAGTTCTTC.

The rearrangement uses TRBV7-2 and TRBJ1-4; TRBD1 agrees at 9 bases. Germline CDR1 reads SGHTA; CDR2 reads FQGNSA. The V gene end was trimmed by 5 bases and the J gene end by 7 bases; junction bases not matched to a gene: 11. The CDR3 consists of 16 residues. The CDR3 bases are TGTGCCAGCAGCCTACGGACAGGGGCCGGATCTGAAAAACTGTTTTTT. Residues: CASSLRTGAGSEKLFF.

The chain uses TRBV27 and TRBJ1-1, with D perhaps matching TRBD1 (6 bases). The CDR3 consists of 15 residues. The V gene lost 6 bases and the J gene lost 5 bases, with 19 bases spanning the gap. From germline, CDR1 is MNHEY and CDR2 SMNVEV (reference sequence). DNA for the CDR3: TGTGCCAGCAGCCCAAAACAGGGTTTTCGTACTGAAGCTTTCTTT. Translated, it gives CASSPKQGFRTEAFF.

This sequence joins TRBV4-1 and TRBJ1-6, with TRBD1 matching over 9 bases. V shed 1 base and J 9 bases; nucleotides not matched to a gene: 7. The CDR3 length is 16 residues. Looked up from germline, CDR1 is MGHRA and CDR2 is YSYEKL. Here the CDR3 reads CASSQVTGGFSSPLHF. DNA for the CDR3: TGCGCCAGCAGCCAAGTAACAGGGGGCTTCAGTTCACCCCTCCACTTT.